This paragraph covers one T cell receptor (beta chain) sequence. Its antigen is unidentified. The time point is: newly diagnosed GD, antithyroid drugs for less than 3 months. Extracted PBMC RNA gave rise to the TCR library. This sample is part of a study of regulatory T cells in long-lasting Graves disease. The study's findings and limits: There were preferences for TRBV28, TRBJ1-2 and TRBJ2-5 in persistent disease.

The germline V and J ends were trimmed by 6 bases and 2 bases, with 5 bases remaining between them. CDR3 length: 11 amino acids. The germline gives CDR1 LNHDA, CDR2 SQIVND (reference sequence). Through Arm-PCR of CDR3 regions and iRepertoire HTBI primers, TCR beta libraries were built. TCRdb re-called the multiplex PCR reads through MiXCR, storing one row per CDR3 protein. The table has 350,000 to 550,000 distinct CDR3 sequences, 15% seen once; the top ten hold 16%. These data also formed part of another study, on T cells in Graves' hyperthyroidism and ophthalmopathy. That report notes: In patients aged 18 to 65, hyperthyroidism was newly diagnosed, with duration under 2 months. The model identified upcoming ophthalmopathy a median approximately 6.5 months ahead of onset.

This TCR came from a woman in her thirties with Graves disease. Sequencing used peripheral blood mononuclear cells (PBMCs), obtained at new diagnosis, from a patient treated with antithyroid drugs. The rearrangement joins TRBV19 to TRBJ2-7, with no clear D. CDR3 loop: CASSTTYEQYF. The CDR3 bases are TGTGCCAGTAGCACCACCTACGAGCAGTACTTC.